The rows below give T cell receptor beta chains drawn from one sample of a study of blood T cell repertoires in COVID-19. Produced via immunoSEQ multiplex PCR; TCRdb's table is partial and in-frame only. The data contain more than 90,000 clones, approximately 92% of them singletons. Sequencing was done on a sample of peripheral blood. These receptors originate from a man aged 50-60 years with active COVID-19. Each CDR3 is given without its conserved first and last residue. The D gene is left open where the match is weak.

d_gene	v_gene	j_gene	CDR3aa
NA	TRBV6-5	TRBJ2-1	ASSLPPYNEQF
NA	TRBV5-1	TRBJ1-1	ASSLSGGATEAF
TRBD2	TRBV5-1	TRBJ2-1	ASSWGLAGHNEQF
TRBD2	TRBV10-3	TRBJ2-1	AISEIAGEADEQF
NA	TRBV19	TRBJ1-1	ASSIRGGDSEAF
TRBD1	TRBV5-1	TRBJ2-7	ASSLGGQGGEQY
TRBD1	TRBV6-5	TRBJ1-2	ASHQGGGVNYGYT
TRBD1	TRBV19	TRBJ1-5	ASRRSTGGVEPQH
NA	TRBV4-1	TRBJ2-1	ASSQYLEGYEQF
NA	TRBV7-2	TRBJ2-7	ASSERGGNRPYEQY
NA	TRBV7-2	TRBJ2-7	ASSSWVGLGEQY
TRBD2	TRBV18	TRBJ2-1	ASSPPGLAGGQGDEQF
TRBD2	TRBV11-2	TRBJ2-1	ASSFTSGSYNEQF
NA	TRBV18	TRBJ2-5	ASSNQKRETQY
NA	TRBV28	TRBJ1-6	ASSFSSTFLGSPLH
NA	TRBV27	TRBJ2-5	ASSPRTRETQY
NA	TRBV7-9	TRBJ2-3	ASSFGLTADTQY
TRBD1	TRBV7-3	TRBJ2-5	ASSLEGQPQETQY
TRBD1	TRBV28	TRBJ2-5	ASRGQGNTQVQETQY
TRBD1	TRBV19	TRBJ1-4	ASSTPRAGGNEKLF
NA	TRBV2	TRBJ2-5	ASSDRLSLLRAETQY
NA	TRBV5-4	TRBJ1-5	ASSLGPSEDQPQH
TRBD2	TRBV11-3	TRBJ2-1	ASSPTGTSGRNEQF
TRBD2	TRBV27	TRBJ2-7	ASRRGLAGSYEQY
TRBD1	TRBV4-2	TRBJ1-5	ASSQDRGDRYPPQH
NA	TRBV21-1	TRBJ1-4	ASSAPRGLKEKLF